This T cell receptor beta chain emerged from a study of T cell changes during pregnancy in multiple sclerosis. Using immunoSEQ multiplex PCR, the repertoire was profiled, and TCRdb retains in-frame clones only, with some absent. Of tens of thousands of clones listed, around 93% are singletons. The clonotype was recovered from a female donor with multiple sclerosis, enrolled in a pregnancy study. This sample comprised peripheral blood, obtained after pregnancy.

CDR3 region: CAWSTGTGELFF. The CDR3 nucleotides read TGTGCCTGGAGTACTGGCACCGGGGAGCTGTTTTTT. The chain carries TRBV30 and TRBJ2-2; D gene ambiguous. Germline V gives CDR1 GTSNPN, CDR2 SVGIG (reference sequence). The CDR3 covers 12 residues. Deletions cut 2 bases from V and 4 bases from J, with 5 bases between.